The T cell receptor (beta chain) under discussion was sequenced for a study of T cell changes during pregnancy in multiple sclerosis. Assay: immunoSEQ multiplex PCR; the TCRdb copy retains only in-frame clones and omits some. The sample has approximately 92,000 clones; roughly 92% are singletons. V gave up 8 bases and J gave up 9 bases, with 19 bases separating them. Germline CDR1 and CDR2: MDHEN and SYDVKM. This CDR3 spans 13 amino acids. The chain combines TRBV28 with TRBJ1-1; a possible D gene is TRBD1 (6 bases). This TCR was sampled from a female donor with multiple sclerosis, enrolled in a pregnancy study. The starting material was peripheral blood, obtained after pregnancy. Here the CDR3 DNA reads TGTGCCAGCGCTGACGAGAGGGACATTCAAGCTTTCTTT. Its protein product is CASADERDIQAFF.